A selection of T cell receptor beta chains follows, all from one sample in a study of chemoradiotherapy in HPV16-positive cancers. This table comes from immunoSEQ multiplex PCR, and its TCRdb copy is limited to in-frame clones, with some not included. Of 9,500 to 11,000 clones in the sample, roughly 72% were seen once. The biological material was taken from a patient who underwent chemoradiotherapy. Receptor source: a human donor with HPV-associated anogenital cancer. Both conserved end residues are part of each CDR3. A D gene is named only where the DNA matches it firmly. Size is stated for part of the rows, as once, few or many counts, or as a class when the clone is expanded.

D: .
size: few
J: TRBJ1-3
V: TRBV28
DNA: TGTGCCAGCAGTTATCTGGGTGGGGGAAGGTCCGGAAACACCATATATTTT
CDR3: CASSYLGGGRSGNTIYF

D: TRBD2
size: .
J: TRBJ2-3
V: TRBV7-2
DNA: TGTGCCAGCAGGGCCGGGACTAGCGGCACAGATACGCAGTATTTT
CDR3: CASRAGTSGTDTQYF

D: TRBD2
size: .
J: TRBJ2-3
V: TRBV7-2
DNA: TGTGCCAGCAGCTCGAGGGGTGCAGGACTAGCCCTCACAGATACGCAGTATTTT
CDR3: CASSSRGAGLALTDTQYF

D: TRBD2
size: once
J: TRBJ2-5
V: TRBV28
DNA: TGTGCCAGCAGTTCCTCCGGACTAGCGGGTGGCGAGACCCAGTACTTC
CDR3: CASSSSGLAGGETQYF

D: .
size: medium-sized
J: TRBJ1-2
V: TRBV7-2
DNA: TGTGCCAGCAGCTTAGGGATAGGGCTGGACTATGGCTACACCTTC
CDR3: CASSLGIGLDYGYTF

D: .
size: .
J: TRBJ1-2
V: TRBV18
DNA: TGTGCCAGCTCACCACCGGGGACCGGCAACTATGGCTACACCTTC
CDR3: CASSPPGTGNYGYTF

D: .
size: .
J: TRBJ2-2
V: TRBV4-3
DNA: TGCGCCAGCAGCCCGGGACTTTCCACCGGGGAGCTGTTTTTT
CDR3: CASSPGLSTGELFF

D: .
size: .
J: TRBJ2-3
V: TRBV2
DNA: TGTGCCAGCAGTGAACCCAGTTCAATGGCAGGAGATACGCAGTATTTT
CDR3: CASSEPSSMAGDTQYF

D: .
size: .
J: TRBJ1-5
V: TRBV27
DNA: TGTGCCAGCAGTCCAAGAAGCAATCAGCCCCAGCATTTT
CDR3: CASSPRSNQPQHF

D: .
size: once
J: TRBJ2-7
V: TRBV5-1
DNA: TGCGCCAGCAGCTTGGAGAACAGCGCCCGGGACGAGCAGTACTTC
CDR3: CASSLENSARDEQYF

D: TRBD1
size: few
J: TRBJ1-4
V: TRBV7-9
DNA: TGTGCCAGCAGCCCCCCGGACAGGACTAATGAAAAACTGTTTTTT
CDR3: CASSPPDRTNEKLFF

D: TRBD1
size: few
J: TRBJ2-1
V: TRBV5-8
DNA: TGTGCCAGCAGCTTTCTTCGGACAGGCCTCTCCTACAATGAGCAGTTCTTC
CDR3: CASSFLRTGLSYNEQFF

D: .
size: .
J: TRBJ2-7
V: TRBV29-1
DNA: TGCAGCGTTGTGCAGGGTTCCTACGAGCAGTACTTC
CDR3: CSVVQGSYEQYF

D: .
size: .
J: TRBJ1-2
V: TRBV11-3
DNA: TGTGCCAGCAGCTTAGATTTAGGGGCCAACACCTTC
CDR3: CASSLDLGANTF

D: TRBD2
size: .
J: TRBJ2-5
V: TRBV5-6
DNA: TGTGCCAGCAGCTTGATACTAGCGGGGTTCCAAGAGACCCAGTACTTC
CDR3: CASSLILAGFQETQYF

D: .
size: .
J: TRBJ2-6
V: TRBV6-1
DNA: TGTGCCAGCAGTGATTCCAGCTCTGGGGCCAACGTCCTGACTTTC
CDR3: CASSDSSSGANVLTF

D: .
size: .
J: TRBJ1-4
V: TRBV5-5
DNA: TGTGCCAGCAGCTTGGCCGGCCGGGAAAACTATGAAAAACTGTTTTTT
CDR3: CASSLAGRENYEKLFF

D: .
size: few
J: TRBJ1-5
V: TRBV5-8
DNA: TGTGCCAGCAGCGACCGGTACAGGGCGGGCAATCAGCCCCAGCATTTT
CDR3: CASSDRYRAGNQPQHF

D: TRBD1
size: .
J: TRBJ1-2
V: TRBV5-1
DNA: TGCGCCAGCAGCATTGGAGGGGGCGCTAACTATGGCTACACCTTC
CDR3: CASSIGGGANYGYTF

D: .
size: .
J: TRBJ2-6
V: TRBV19
DNA: TGTGCCAGTAGTAGCGCCGGGGCGGGTGGGGCCAACGTCCTGACTTTC
CDR3: CASSSAGAGGANVLTF

D: .
size: few
J: TRBJ2-1
V: TRBV7-9
DNA: TGTGCCAGCAGCTTAGAGGTACGCAACAATGAGCAGTTCTTC
CDR3: CASSLEVRNNEQFF

D: TRBD1
size: .
J: TRBJ2-3
V: TRBV19
DNA: TGTGCCAGTAGTCCTAACCAGGGGGCTAGAATAACAGATACGCAGTATTTT
CDR3: CASSPNQGARITDTQYF

D: .
size: few
J: TRBJ1-4
V: TRBV2
DNA: TGTGCCATCCTTCATCGGGAGGGTAAAAAACTGTTTTTT
CDR3: CAILHREGKKLFF

D: .
size: once
J: TRBJ1-1
V: TRBV30
DNA: TGTGCCTGGAGTGTGGGCGGAAGGGGCACTGAAGCTTTCTTT
CDR3: CAWSVGGRGTEAFF

D: .
size: once
J: TRBJ2-7
V: TRBV11-3
DNA: TGTGCCAGCAGCCTCGATCTAACTAGATTGAGGTACGAGCAGTACTTC
CDR3: CASSLDLTRLRYEQYF

D: .
size: .
J: TRBJ1-3
V: TRBV11-2
DNA: TGTGCCAGCAGCCTAAGACAGGTATCGACTGGAAACACCATATATTTT
CDR3: CASSLRQVSTGNTIYF

D: .
size: few
J: TRBJ1-2
V: TRBV28
DNA: TGTGCCAGCAGCGGCGCGCATGGCTACACCTTC
CDR3: CASSGAHGYTF

D: TRBD2
size: .
J: TRBJ2-5
V: TRBV7-3
DNA: TGTGCCAGCAGCTCCCAGCGGGGACTCTCAATGGAGGAGCAGTACTTC
CDR3: CASSSQRGLSMEEQYF

D: TRBD1
size: once
J: TRBJ1-1
V: TRBV27
DNA: TGTGCCAGCAGTCGACAGGGCTTCACTGAAGCTTTCTTT
CDR3: CASSRQGFTEAFF

D: TRBD1
size: few
J: TRBJ1-4
V: TRBV11-2
DNA: TGTGCCAGCAGCTTCGGGACAGGGATGGGGGAAAAACTGTTTTTT
CDR3: CASSFGTGMGEKLFF

D: .
size: .
J: TRBJ1-3
V: TRBV6-5
DNA: TGTGCCAGCAGTTACAAACTTTCTGGAAACACCATATATTTT
CDR3: CASSYKLSGNTIYF

D: .
size: .
J: TRBJ1-4
V: TRBV7-8
DNA: TGTGCCAGCAGCTTAGAGTCAGGCACGGGCCGTAATTTAAAACTGTTTTTT
CDR3: CASSLESGTGRNLKLFF

D: .
size: .
J: TRBJ1-1
V: TRBV6-6
DNA: TGTGCCAGCAGCTCGAGGGCGGTAAACACTGAAGCTTTCTTT
CDR3: CASSSRAVNTEAFF

D: .
size: .
J: TRBJ1-2
V: TRBV7-8
DNA: TGTGCCAGCAGCTTAGGCGCCCGGATATATGGCTACACCTTC
CDR3: CASSLGARIYGYTF

D: TRBD1
size: few
J: TRBJ1-6
V: TRBV29-1
DNA: TGCAGCGCCTCGACAGGGGGGAATTCACCCCTCCACTTT
CDR3: CSASTGGNSPLHF

D: .
size: .
J: TRBJ1-2
V: TRBV4-1
DNA: TGCGCCAGCGCAGGCACCAACTATGGCTACACCTTC
CDR3: CASAGTNYGYTF